The table lists the clone carrying this TCR beta chain with many counts. The antigen is unknown. This sample stems from a study of tumor-infiltrating lymphocytes in primary liver carcinoma. Study-wide findings and caveats: It was tumor-adjacent and tumor-blood pairs that overlapped less than tumor region pairs did. The difference in top-250-clone fraction between tumors and blood was significant, favoring tumors (p = 0.039). A small share of top clones, only about 7-24%, was found in all five tumor regions.

With a constant-region primer, TCR beta cDNA was made from approximately 520 ng of total RNA. Three nested multiplex PCR rounds of slightly modified ARM-PCR generated TCR beta libraries. The first two PCR rounds, roughly 9 cycles each, used TRBV1-TRBV30 forward primers and a C-beta reverse primer. MiXCR was run by TCRdb on the multiplex PCR reads, yielding one entry per CDR3 protein. The data hold about 200,000 distinct CDR3 sequences, with over 80% observed a single time. The CDR3 runs 11 residues. CDR1 and CDR2 from the germline V gene are SGHRS and YFSETQ. With 2 bases removed from V and 3 bases from J, the gap between germline ends came to 3 bases. Investigators took RNA and DNA out together from about 19-30 mg of unsorted bulk tissue.

Sequenced input: tumor tissue from primary liver carcinoma. The source of this sequence is a middle-aged man with primary liver carcinoma and hepatitis B virus infection. V gene TRBV5-1 combines with J gene TRBJ2-7; D not resolved. CDR3 sequence reads: CASSFDYEQYF. CDR3 in DNA: TGCGCCAGCAGCTTTGACTACGAGCAGTACTTC.